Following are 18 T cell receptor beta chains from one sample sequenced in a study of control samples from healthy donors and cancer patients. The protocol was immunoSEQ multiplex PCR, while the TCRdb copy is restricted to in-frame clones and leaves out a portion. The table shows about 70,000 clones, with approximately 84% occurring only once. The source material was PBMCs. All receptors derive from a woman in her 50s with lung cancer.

As DNA, the CDR3 is TGTGCCAGCAGCTTCGGGGATCGTTCACCCCTCCACTTT. It specifies CASSFGDRSPLHF. The chain carries TRBV13 and TRBJ1-6; D is uncertain. From germline, CDR1 is PRHDT and CDR2 FYEKMQ (reference sequence). The CDR3 extends over 13 amino acids. V was pared by 3 bases and J by 9 bases, with 9 bases between. The full variable domain, with the rest looked up from reference TRBV13 and TRBJ1-6, is AAGVIQSPRHLIKEKRETATLKCYPIPRHDTVYWYQQGPGQDPQFLISFYEKMQSDKGSIPDRFSAQQFSDYHSELNMSSLELGDSALYFCASSFGDRSPLHFGNGTRLTVT.

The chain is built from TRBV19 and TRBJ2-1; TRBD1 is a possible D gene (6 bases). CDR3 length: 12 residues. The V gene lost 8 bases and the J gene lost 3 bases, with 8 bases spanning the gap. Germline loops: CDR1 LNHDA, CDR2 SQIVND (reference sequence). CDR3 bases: TGTGCCAGTCGGACAGTCTACAATGAGCAGTTCTTC. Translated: CASRTVYNEQFF. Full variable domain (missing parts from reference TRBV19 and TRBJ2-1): DGGITQSPKYLFRKEGQNVTLSCEQNLNHDAMYWYRQDPGQGLRLIYYSQIVNDFQKGDIAEGYSVSREKKESFPLTVTSAQKNPTAFYLCASRTVYNEQFFGPGTRLTVL.

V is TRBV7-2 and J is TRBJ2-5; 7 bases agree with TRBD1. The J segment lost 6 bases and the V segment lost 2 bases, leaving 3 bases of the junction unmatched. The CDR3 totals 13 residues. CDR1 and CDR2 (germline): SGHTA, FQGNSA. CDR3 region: CASSLNRGQTQYF. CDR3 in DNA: TGTGCCAGCAGCTTAAACAGGGGACAGACCCAGTACTTC.

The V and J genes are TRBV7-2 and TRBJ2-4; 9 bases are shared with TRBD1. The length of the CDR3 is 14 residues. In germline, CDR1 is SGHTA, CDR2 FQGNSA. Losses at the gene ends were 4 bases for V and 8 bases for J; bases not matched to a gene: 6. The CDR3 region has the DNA TGTGCCAGCAGCTCTAACAGGGGGCGGGACATTCAGTACTTC. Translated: CASSSNRGRDIQYF.

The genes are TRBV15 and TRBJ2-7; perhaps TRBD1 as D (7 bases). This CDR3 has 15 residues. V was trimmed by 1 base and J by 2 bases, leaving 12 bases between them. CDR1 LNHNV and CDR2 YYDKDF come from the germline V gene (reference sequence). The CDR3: CATSRGGDRAYEQYF. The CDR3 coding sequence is TGTGCCACCAGCAGAGGGGGGGACAGAGCCTACGAGCAGTACTTC.

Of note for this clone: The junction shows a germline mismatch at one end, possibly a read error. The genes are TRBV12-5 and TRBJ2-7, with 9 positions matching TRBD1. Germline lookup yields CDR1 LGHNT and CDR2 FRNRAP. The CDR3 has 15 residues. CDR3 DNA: TGTGCTAGTGGCTTGGGACAGGGAGCATTCTACGAGCAGTACTTC. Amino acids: CASGLGQGAFYEQYF.

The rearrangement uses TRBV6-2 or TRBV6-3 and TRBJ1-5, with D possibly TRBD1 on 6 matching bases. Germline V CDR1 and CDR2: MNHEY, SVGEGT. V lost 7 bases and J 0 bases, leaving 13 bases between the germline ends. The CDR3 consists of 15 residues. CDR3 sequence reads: CASTPDRISNQPQHF. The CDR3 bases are TGTGCCAGCACCCCGGACAGAATTAGCAATCAGCCCCAGCATTTT.

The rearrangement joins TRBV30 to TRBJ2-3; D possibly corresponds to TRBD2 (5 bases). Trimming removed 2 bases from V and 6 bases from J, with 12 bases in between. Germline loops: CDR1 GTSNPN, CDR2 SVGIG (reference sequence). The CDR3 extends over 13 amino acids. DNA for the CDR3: TGTGCCTGGAGTATCGAGGGTACGGATACGCAGTATTTT. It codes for CAWSIEGTDTQYF.

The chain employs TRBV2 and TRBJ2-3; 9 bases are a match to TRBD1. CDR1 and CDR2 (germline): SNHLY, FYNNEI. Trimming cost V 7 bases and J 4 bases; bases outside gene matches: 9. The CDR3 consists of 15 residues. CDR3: CASNGQGTGADTQYF. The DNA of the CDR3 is TGTGCCAGCAATGGACAGGGGACCGGGGCAGATACGCAGTATTTT.

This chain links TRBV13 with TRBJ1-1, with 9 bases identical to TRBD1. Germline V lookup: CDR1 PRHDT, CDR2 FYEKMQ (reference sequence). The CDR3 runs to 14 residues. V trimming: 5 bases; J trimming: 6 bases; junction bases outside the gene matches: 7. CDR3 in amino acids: CASSVTGGFAEAFF. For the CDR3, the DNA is TGTGCCAGCAGCGTGACAGGGGGGTTCGCTGAAGCTTTCTTT.

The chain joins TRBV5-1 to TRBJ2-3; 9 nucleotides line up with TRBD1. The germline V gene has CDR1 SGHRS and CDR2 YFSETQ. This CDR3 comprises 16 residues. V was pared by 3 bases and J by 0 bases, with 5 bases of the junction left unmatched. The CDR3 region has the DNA TGCGCCAGCAGCTGGGGACAGGGTTTTAGCACAGATACGCAGTATTTT. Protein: CASSWGQGFSTDTQYF.

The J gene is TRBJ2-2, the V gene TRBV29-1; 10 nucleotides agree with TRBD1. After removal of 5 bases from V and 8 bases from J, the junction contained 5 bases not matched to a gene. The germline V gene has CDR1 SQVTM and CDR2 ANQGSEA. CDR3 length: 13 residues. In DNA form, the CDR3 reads TGCAGCGTTCCGACAGGGGGCGCGGGGGAGCTGTTTTTT. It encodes CSVPTGGAGELFF.

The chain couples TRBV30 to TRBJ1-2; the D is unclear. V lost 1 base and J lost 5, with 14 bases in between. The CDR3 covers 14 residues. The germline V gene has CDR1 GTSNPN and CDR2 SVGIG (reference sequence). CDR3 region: CAWSAIAETYGYTF. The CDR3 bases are TGTGCCTGGAGTGCTATTGCGGAAACGTATGGCTACACCTTC.

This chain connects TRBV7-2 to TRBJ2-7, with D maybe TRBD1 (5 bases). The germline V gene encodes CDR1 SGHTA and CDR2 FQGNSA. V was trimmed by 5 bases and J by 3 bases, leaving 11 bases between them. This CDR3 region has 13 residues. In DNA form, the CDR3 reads TGTGCCAGCAGCAGTTCACAGGTCTACGAGCAGTACTTC. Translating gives CASSSSQVYEQYF. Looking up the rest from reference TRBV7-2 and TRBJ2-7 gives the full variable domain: GAGVSQSPSNKVTEKGKDVELRCDPISGHTALYWYRQSLGQGLEFLIYFQGNSAPDKSGLPSDRFSAERTGGSVSTLTIQRTQQEDSAVYLCASSSSQVYEQYFGPGTRLTVT.

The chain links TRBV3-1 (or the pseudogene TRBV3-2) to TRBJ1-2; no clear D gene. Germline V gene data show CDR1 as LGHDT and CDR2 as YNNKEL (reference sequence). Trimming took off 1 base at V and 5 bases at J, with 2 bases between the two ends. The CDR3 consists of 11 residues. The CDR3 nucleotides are TGTGCCAGCAGCCAAGGGTATGGCTACACCTTC. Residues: CASSQGYGYTF.

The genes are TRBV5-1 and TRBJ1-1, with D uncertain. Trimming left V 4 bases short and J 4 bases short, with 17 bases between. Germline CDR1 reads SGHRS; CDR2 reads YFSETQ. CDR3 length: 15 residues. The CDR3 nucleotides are TGCGCCAGCAGCCCAGTGGGTTCGGGGTCCACTGAAGCTTTCTTT. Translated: CASSPVGSGSTEAFF.

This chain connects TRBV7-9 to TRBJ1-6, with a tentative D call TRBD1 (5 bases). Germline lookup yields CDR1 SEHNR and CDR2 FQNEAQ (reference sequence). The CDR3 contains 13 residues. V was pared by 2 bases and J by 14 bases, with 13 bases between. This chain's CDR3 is CASSLKDRGALHF. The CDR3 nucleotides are TGTGCCAGCAGCTTAAAAGACCGGGGGGCCCTCCACTTT.

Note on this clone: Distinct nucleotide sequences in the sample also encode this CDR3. CDR3 region: CASSLDSTDTQYF. CDR3 DNA sequence: TGTGCCAGCAGCTTGGATAGCACAGATACGCAGTATTTT. The V call is TRBV5-4, the J call TRBJ2-3; no firm D call. CDR3 length equals 13 residues. The V end was cut by 0 bases, the J end by 0 bases, with 2 bases between. Germline V gene sequence: CDR1 SGHNT, CDR2 YYREEE (reference sequence).